This T cell receptor beta chain is drawn from a study of T cell repertoires in cytomegalovirus infection. Study in general: Recently identified HLA-C-restricted CMV epitopes were among the peptides used. Evidence of both CMV infection and a matching HLA type came from public TCR beta signatures.

TCRdb analysed the reads with MiXCR anew, one entry per CDR3 protein. This sample has about 340,000 distinct CDR3 sequences, with 29% found just once. Study outcomes and limitations: In two of eight donors, the top clonotype was HLA-C-restricted CMV-specific. Identification of carriers of CMV plus the relevant HLA was achieved through cumulative public TCR beta family frequency.

The germline CDR1 and CDR2 sequences are LGHNA and YNFKEQ. V was pared by 5 bases and J by 8 bases, with 9 bases of the junction left unmatched. The CDR3 loop spans 15 amino acids. On this clonotype: Its target is not known.

The sample was cultured PBMCs, taken from culture after CMV antigen stimulation. The chain combines TRBV4-2 with TRBJ1-6; 7 bases match TRBD1. The TCR originated in a human donor in good health (CMV status not recorded). Some clones in this sample may be carry-over from other donors' samples. In nucleotides, the CDR3 is TGTGCCAGCAGCTTCCCGGGACAGTTGGATTCACCCCTCCACTTT. Protein product: CASSFPGQLDSPLHF.